The sequence of this T cell receptor (beta chain) was determined in a study of blood T cell repertoires in COVID-19. In the study overall: Donors in the United States, Italy and Spain gave samples during acute or convalescent COVID-19. From T cells, B-cell-depleted T cells, or PBMCs came the material, which was cDNA or gDNA.

Method: immunoSEQ multiplex PCR; TCRdb's copy keeps in-frame clones and lacks some. The sample includes about 220,000 clones, 80% of them seen just once. Germline CDR1 and CDR2: SGHVS and FNYEAQ. This CDR3 spans 14 amino acids. The J segment lost 7 bases and the V segment lost 1 base, leaving 5 bases of the junction unmatched. The TCR sequence derives from a human donor in a cohort sampled during active COVID-19. The genes are TRBV7-6 and TRBJ1-2; 8 positions agree with TRBD1. Sequenced material: peripheral blood. The CDR3 loop is CASSLGDRRGGYTF. The CDR3 nucleotides read TGTGCCAGCAGCTTAGGGGACAGGCGAGGTGGCTACACCTTC.